The next 32 T cell receptor beta chains were all read from a single sample in a study of T cells after yellow fever vaccination. A single record per CDR3 protein comes from TCRdb applying MiXCR to the 5' RACE reads. The sample gives a few hundred thousand distinct CDR3 sequences, about 3.5% of which show up once; about 25% is in the top ten. This specimen consisted of PBMCs, obtained on the day of the yellow fever booster vaccination. The receptors stem from a man aged 18 to 30 who received the YFV17D yellow fever vaccine.

The chain recombines TRBV28 with TRBJ1-2; a possible D gene is TRBD1 (6 bases). The CDR3 runs 17 residues. The V end lost 2 bases, the J end lost 0 bases, and 16 bases lay between the germline ends. In germline, CDR1 is MDHEN, CDR2 SYDVKM. CDR3 sequence reads: CASSLHLRTATNYGYTF. CDR3 DNA: TGTGCCAGCAGTTTACATCTCCGGACAGCTACTAACTATGGCTACACCTTC.

This clonotype showed up just a few times. The CDR3 coding sequence is TGTGCCAGCAGCAGGCTAGCGGGGGCTTCAGATACGCAGTATTTT. Protein sequence: CASSRLAGASDTQYF. The gene calls are TRBV12-3 or TRBV12-4 and TRBJ2-3; 10 positions agree with TRBD2. Trimming cost V 6 bases and J 4 bases; bases outside gene matches: 7. This CDR3 contains 15 residues.

This clonotype was recorded at least ten times. V gene TRBV5-1 combines with J gene TRBJ2-4; D is unclear. The V and J ends lost 5 bases and 7 bases respectively, with 13 bases between them. Per the germline V gene, CDR1 is SGHRS and CDR2 is YFSETQ. The CDR3 runs to 13 residues. This CDR3 is CASRSGLINIQYF. CDR3 DNA sequence: TGCGCCAGCAGATCAGGTCTCATTAACATTCAGTACTTC.

The sample holds many counts of this clonotype. V is TRBV7-2 and J is TRBJ1-4; 8 bases are a match to TRBD1. The V gene end was trimmed by 0 bases and the J gene end by 12 bases; junction bases not matched to a gene: 9. CDR1 SGHTA and CDR2 FQGNSA come from the germline V gene. This CDR3 has 15 residues. The CDR3 loop is CASSLAGQASVELFF. For the CDR3, the DNA is TGTGCCAGCAGCTTAGCGGGACAGGCCAGCGTGGAACTGTTTTTT.

There are many counts of this clonotype. The chain employs TRBV20-1 and TRBJ1-2, with 10 bases fitting TRBD1. The CDR3 is 16 amino acids. The germline V gene encodes CDR1 DFQATT and CDR2 SNEGSKA (reference sequence). V lost 2 bases and J lost 2; bases outside the gene matches: 8. This chain's CDR3 is CSARRRDRGRNYGYTF. CDR3 sequence (DNA): TGCAGTGCTAGACGCCGGGACAGGGGAAGGAACTATGGCTACACCTTC.

V gene TRBV2 combines with J gene TRBJ2-1; D tentatively fits TRBD1 or TRBD2 (5 bases each). CDR3 size: 14 residues. V was clipped by 8 bases and J by 0 bases, with 11 bases between them. CDR1 is SNHLY, CDR2 FYNNEI, per germline. CDR3: CASPGTSSYNEQFF. DNA for the CDR3: TGTGCCAGCCCCGGGACGAGCTCCTACAATGAGCAGTTCTTC.

The table lists this clonotype with a few counts. The V and J genes are TRBV7-2 and TRBJ2-5; tentatively, D is TRBD2 (6 bases). V lost 8 bases and J 0 bases, leaving 16 bases between the germline ends. This CDR3 has 15 amino acids. Germline loops: CDR1 SGHTA, CDR2 FQGNSA. The CDR3: CASETSRENQETQYF. CDR3 DNA: TGTGCCAGCGAAACTAGCCGGGAGAACCAAGAGACCCAGTACTTC.

Many counts were recorded for this clonotype. The V and J genes are TRBV5-1 and TRBJ2-7; no firm D call. This CDR3 is 13 amino acids long. The V gene's germline CDR1 is SGHRS and CDR2 YFSETQ. The V end lost 5 bases, the J end lost 3 bases, and 12 bases lay between the germline ends. The CDR3 DNA reads as TGCGCCAGCAGTAAACCCCGGTTCTACGAGCAGTACGTC. Protein: CASSKPRFYEQYV.

V is TRBV5-4 and J is TRBJ2-7; 12 nucleotides line up with TRBD2. Germline assignment: CDR1 SGHNT and CDR2 YYREEE (reference sequence). Germline trimming cut 3 bases from V and 3 bases from J; bases unmatched to any gene: 10. CDR3 length: 17 amino acids. CDR3 coding DNA: TGTGCCAGCAGCTCGGGCGGACTAGCGGGGACCTTCTACGAGCAGTACGTC. It encodes CASSSGGLAGTFYEQYV.

This clonotype occurred many times. The chain has TRBV6-6 and TRBJ1-2; D remains unclear. The V end was cut by 4 bases, the J end by 3 bases, with 9 bases between. The germline gives CDR1 MNHNY, CDR2 SVGAGI (reference sequence). This CDR3 is 13 amino acids long. The CDR3 reads CASSSLRDYGYTF. The CDR3 coding sequence is TGTGCCAGCAGTTCCCTCCGAGACTATGGCTACACCTTC.

This clonotype was counted many times. V is TRBV4-2 and J is TRBJ2-7, with D hard to call. The V gene's germline CDR1 is LGHNA and CDR2 YNFKEQ. The CDR3 contains 12 residues. Trimming left V 4 bases short and J 3 bases short, with 7 bases between. The CDR3 sequence: CASSRPNYEQYV. In DNA, the CDR3 is TGTGCCAGCAGCCGGCCGAACTACGAGCAGTACGTC.

This clonotype was seen many times. J is TRBJ2-3 and V is TRBV18, with 10 bases lining up with TRBD1. Looked up from germline, CDR1 is KGHSH and CDR2 is LQKENI. The CDR3 consists of 16 residues. V gave up 4 bases and J gave up 4 bases; unmatched junction bases: 8. CDR3 protein: CASSRTQTGGPDTQYF. CDR3 DNA sequence: TGTGCCAGCTCACGGACCCAGACAGGGGGCCCAGATACGCAGTATTTT.

The gene calls are TRBV5-6 and TRBJ1-6, with D maybe TRBD1 (6 bases). The length of the CDR3 is 15 residues. CDR1 is SGHDT and CDR2 is YYEEEE in the germline V gene. V was pared by 0 bases and J by 8 bases, with 12 bases between. DNA of the CDR3: TGTGCCAGCAGCTTGGGGACAGCAGTCGATTCACCCCTCCACTTT. This encodes CASSLGTAVDSPLHF.

This clonotype was seen repeatedly, ten times or more. The rearrangement uses TRBV5-1 and TRBJ2-2; tentatively, D is TRBD2 (5 bases). The length of the CDR3 is 13 residues. Trimming shortened V by 5 bases and J by 3 bases, and 8 bases separated the two germline ends. Per germline, CDR1 SGHRS and CDR2 YFSETQ. CDR3 sequence reads: CASRDGDTGELFF. The CDR3 nucleotides read TGCGCCAGCAGGGACGGGGACACCGGGGAGCTGTTTTTT.

In its sample, this clonotype was seen many times. The CDR3 nucleotides read TGTGCCAGCAGCGCCCGGGCTAGGTGGGCCAGCGGGGGGCAAGGTCGTATAGAGCAGTACGTC. This sequence encodes CASSARARWASGGQGRIEQYV. The rearrangement uses TRBV7-8 and TRBJ2-7; 9 nucleotides line up with TRBD2. CDR1 is SGHVS and CDR2 is FQNEAQ in the germline V gene. After removal of 5 bases from V and 7 bases from J, the junction contained 30 bases not matched to a gene. This CDR3 region has 21 residues.

This clonotype was counted at least ten times. The chain employs TRBV4-1 and TRBJ2-2; weak D call: TRBD1 (6 bases). Trimming stripped 4 bases from V and 7 bases from J, with 19 bases between. Germline CDR1 MGHRA, CDR2 YSYEKL. The CDR3 extends over 16 amino acids. The CDR3 coding sequence is TGCGCCAGCAGCCTCCTTGGAACAGGGTGGAGCGGGGAGCTGTTTTTT. This translates into CASSLLGTGWSGELFF.

This clonotype was seen at least ten times. This chain joins TRBV6-2 or TRBV6-3 and TRBJ2-7; 10 bases are shared with TRBD1. J was trimmed by 6 bases and V by 7 bases; bases with no gene match: 30. Germline V CDR1 and CDR2: MNHEY, SVGEGT. CDR3 length equals 21 residues. The CDR3 region has the DNA TGTGCCAGCATCCACAAGTACCTGCCGGGACAGGGGTTTTCGCAAAAGGGCGAGCAGTACTTC. Amino acids: CASIHKYLPGQGFSQKGEQYF.

The rearrangement uses TRBV5-1 and TRBJ2-3; possible D gene TRBD2, 6 bases. The CDR3 has 17 amino acids. V lost 3 bases and J 4 bases, leaving 21 bases between the germline ends. Germline CDR1 reads SGHRS; CDR2 reads YFSETQ. In DNA, the CDR3 is TGCGCCAGCAGCTCGGGGGACGGCCTCGGGGTGTCAGATACGCAGTATTTT. Amino acids: CASSSGDGLGVSDTQYF.

This clonotype showed up many times. The rearrangement links TRBV12-3 or TRBV12-4 to TRBJ2-1, with 12 bases fitting TRBD2. With V trimmed by 5 bases and J by 4 bases, 0 bases remained unmatched. The CDR3 covers 14 residues. CDR3 bases: TGTGCCAGCAGTGGACTAGCGGGGTACAATGAGCAGTTCTTC. This sequence encodes CASSGLAGYNEQFF.

The V and J genes are TRBV7-2 and TRBJ1-3; unclear D gene. Germline V CDR1 and CDR2: SGHTA, FQGNSA. This CDR3 has 16 residues. V lost 0 bases and J lost 0, with 9 bases in between. The CDR3 protein is CASSLASLASGNTIYF. As DNA, the CDR3 is TGTGCCAGCAGCTTAGCGAGTTTGGCCTCTGGAAACACCATATATTTT.

This clonotype was detected many times. The CDR3 loop reads CASTAKGGTDTQYF. The CDR3 coding sequence is TGTGCCAGCACCGCGAAGGGGGGCACAGATACGCAGTATTTT. J is TRBJ2-3 and V is TRBV6-2 or TRBV6-3; tentatively, D is TRBD1 (6 bases). The CDR3 sequence is 14 residues long. The germline V gene has CDR1 MNHEY and CDR2 SVGEGT. Trimming took 7 bases from V and 1 from J, leaving 12 bases between them.

Many counts were recorded for this clonotype. V and J are TRBV7-6 and TRBJ2-3; 11 bases align to TRBD2. The CDR3 is 15 residues long. CDR1 is SGHVS and CDR2 is FNYEAQ in the germline V gene. V trimming: 5 bases; J trimming: 7 bases; junction bases outside the gene matches: 8. CDR3 DNA: TGTGCCAGCAGCCCAATGACTAGCGGGGCCCATACGCAGTATTTT. Protein: CASSPMTSGAHTQYF.

This clonotype appeared many times. The chain recombines TRBV6-6 with TRBJ1-4; no reliable D call. This CDR3 has 13 residues. V was cut by 5 bases and J by 7 bases, with 11 bases left in between. From germline, CDR1 is MNHNY and CDR2 SVGAGI (reference sequence). CDR3 protein: CASSPQWGEKLFF. CDR3 coding DNA: TGTGCCAGCAGTCCACAATGGGGTGAAAAACTGTTTTTT.

The genes are TRBV10-3 and TRBJ2-7, with TRBD1 identical over 7 bases. CDR3 length: 15 residues. CDR1 is ENHRY and CDR2 is SYGVKD in the germline V gene. The V segment lost 5 bases and the J segment 4 bases; nucleotides outside the gene matches: 11. Here the CDR3 reads CAISSNRGAQYEQYF. The CDR3 coding sequence is TGTGCCATCAGTTCTAACAGGGGTGCTCAATACGAGCAGTACTTC.

This clonotype has more than one count but fewer than ten. The V gene is TRBV12-3 or TRBV12-4, the J gene TRBJ2-2; D possibly corresponds to TRBD2 (6 bases). Trimming pared 3 bases from V and 3 bases from J, leaving 11 bases between. The CDR3 length is 15 residues. The CDR3 DNA follows: TGTGCCAGCAGTTTCAGACTAGGCTACACCGGGGAGCTGTTTTTT. Its translation is CASSFRLGYTGELFF.

In this sample, this clonotype turned up many times. The chain joins TRBV7-2 to TRBJ2-7; 8 nucleotides agree with TRBD1. CDR1 is SGHTA, CDR2 FQGNSA, per germline. CDR3 length: 14 residues. J gave up 3 bases and V 4 bases, and 5 bases lay outside the gene matches. This CDR3 reads CASSSQGAVYEQYF. CDR3 nucleotide sequence: TGTGCCAGCAGCTCGCAGGGGGCGGTCTACGAGCAGTACTTC.

This clonotype has ten or more counts. V and J are TRBV30 and TRBJ2-7; TRBD1 aligns across 9 bases. The germline V gene encodes CDR1 GTSNPN and CDR2 SVGIG (reference sequence). This CDR3 contains 13 residues. V trimming: 5 bases; J trimming: 4 bases; junction bases outside the gene matches: 6. CDR3 residues: CAWGDRENYEQYF. The DNA of the CDR3 is TGTGCCTGGGGGGACAGGGAAAATTACGAGCAGTACTTC.

There are many counts of this clonotype. V is TRBV7-3 and J is TRBJ2-2; the D is unclear. Per germline, CDR1 SGHTA and CDR2 FQGTGA. The CDR3 runs to 14 residues. V dropped 1 base and J dropped 2 bases, with 5 bases sitting between them. CDR3 amino acids: CASSLMSNTGELFF. The CDR3 nucleotides are TGTGCCAGCAGCTTAATGTCTAACACCGGGGAGCTGTTTTTT.

This clonotype was observed a single time. The rearrangement links TRBV12-3 or TRBV12-4 to TRBJ2-4; D may be TRBD1 or TRBD2 (5 bases each). The CDR3 runs 13 residues. V lost 3 bases and J 9 bases, leaving 12 bases between the germline ends. The CDR3 DNA sequence: TGTGCCAGCAGTTTTGGGGGATCCGGCATTCAGTACTTC. Protein: CASSFGGSGIQYF.

This clonotype has ten or more counts. The rearrangement joins TRBV4-1 to TRBJ2-7; a possible D gene is TRBD1 (6 bases). The CDR3 length is 15 residues. V dropped 3 bases and J dropped 4 bases, with 16 bases sitting between them. Germline V gives CDR1 MGHRA, CDR2 YSYEKL. CDR3 in DNA: TGCGCCAGCAGCCAGGAATCTGAAACAGGGTACGAGCAGTACGTC. It is translated as CASSQESETGYEQYV.

This clonotype was observed at least ten times. The chain is built from TRBV12-5 and TRBJ2-1, with D possibly matching TRBD2 (6 bases). CDR1 LGHNT and CDR2 FRNRAP come from the germline V gene. The V end lost 0 bases, the J end lost 0 bases, and 12 bases lay between the germline ends. The CDR3 is made up of 17 amino acids. Here the CDR3 DNA reads TGTGCTAGTGGTTTGGTGACGGGGGAAGCCTCCTACAATGAGCAGTTCTTC. Protein sequence: CASGLVTGEASYNEQFF.

This clonotype was counted ten times or more. The J gene is TRBJ2-7, the V gene TRBV6-1, with D maybe TRBD1 (5 bases). Trimming left V 4 bases short and J 0 bases short, with 7 bases between. The CDR3 spans 13 residues. CDR1 MNHNS and CDR2 SASEGT come from the germline V gene. The chain's CDR3 is CASSARDSYEQYF. CDR3 coding DNA: TGTGCCAGCAGTGCCAGGGACTCCTACGAGCAGTACTTC.